This is a list of T cell receptor beta chains from one sample in a study of blood T cell repertoires in COVID-19. Profiling relied on immunoSEQ multiplex PCR, and the TCRdb table lists in-frame clones only, not all of them. The sample includes around 220,000 clones, 86% of them seen just once. Input material: peripheral blood. The receptor source for this set is a woman aged 45-65 years with acute or convalescent COVID-19. Both conserved end residues are part of each CDR3. The D gene is left open where the match is weak. Some rows have no size entry. The others give once, few or many, or a class for an expanded clone.

V gene: TRBV6-5; clone size: -; J gene: TRBJ1-2; D gene: TRBD1; CDR3 DNA: TGTGCCAGCAGTTCGGGACAGGGAGACGATGGCTACACCTTC; CDR3 protein: CASSSGQGDDGYTF
V gene: TRBV10-2; clone size: few; J gene: TRBJ2-7; D gene: -; CDR3 DNA: TGCGCCAGCAGTGAAAGGACCCCCGGGGGCGAGCAGTACTTC; CDR3 protein: CASSERTPGGEQYF
V gene: TRBV7-2; clone size: -; J gene: TRBJ2-1; D gene: TRBD2; CDR3 DNA: TGTGCCAGCAGCTTAGCGGCGGGAGTTAATGAGCAGTTCTTC; CDR3 protein: CASSLAAGVNEQFF
V gene: TRBV14; clone size: -; J gene: TRBJ2-3; D gene: TRBD1; CDR3 DNA: TGTGCCAGCAGCACACTCCCGGGACAGGGCCCCACAGATACGCAGTATTTT; CDR3 protein: CASSTLPGQGPTDTQYF
V gene: TRBV5-1; clone size: -; J gene: TRBJ2-1; D gene: TRBD2; CDR3 DNA: TGCGCCAGCAGCATCACTAGCGGGAGGGATAATGAGCAGTTCTTC; CDR3 protein: CASSITSGRDNEQFF
V gene: TRBV12-3/TRBV12-4; clone size: -; J gene: TRBJ1-2; D gene: TRBD1; CDR3 DNA: TGTGCCAGCAGTCAGGGACAGCCTTATGGCTACACCTTC; CDR3 protein: CASSQGQPYGYTF
V gene: TRBV4-3; clone size: -; J gene: TRBJ1-5; D gene: -; CDR3 DNA: TGCGCCAGCAGCCACGCAATATCAGGGGAATATAGCAATCAGCCCCAGCATTTT; CDR3 protein: CASSHAISGEYSNQPQHF
V gene: TRBV3-1/TRBV3-2; clone size: -; J gene: TRBJ2-2; D gene: -; CDR3 DNA: TGTGCCAGCAGCCAAGGACAGGACAACACCGGGGAGCTGTTTTTT; CDR3 protein: CASSQGQDNTGELFF
V gene: TRBV28; clone size: -; J gene: TRBJ2-6; D gene: TRBD1; CDR3 DNA: TGTGCCAGCACCATGGGACAGGGTCGTTCTGGGGCCAACGTCCTGACTTTC; CDR3 protein: CASTMGQGRSGANVLTF
V gene: TRBV27; clone size: few; J gene: TRBJ1-1; D gene: TRBD1; CDR3 DNA: TGTGCCAGCAGTCCTTACGGGACAGGGGCTGAAGCTTTCTTT; CDR3 protein: CASSPYGTGAEAFF
V gene: TRBV30; clone size: -; J gene: TRBJ2-5; D gene: TRBD1; CDR3 DNA: TGTGCCTGGAGTGTAGGGGGCGCAGAGACCCAGTACTTC; CDR3 protein: CAWSVGGAETQYF
V gene: TRBV19; clone size: -; J gene: TRBJ2-6; D gene: TRBD1; CDR3 DNA: TGTGCCAGTAACTCTGACAGGGGTCACTCTGGGGCCAACGTCCTGACTTTC; CDR3 protein: CASNSDRGHSGANVLTF
V gene: TRBV9; clone size: -; J gene: TRBJ2-1; D gene: -; CDR3 DNA: TGTGCCAGCAGCGTAGCCACAGGGTACAATGAGCAGTTCTTC; CDR3 protein: CASSVATGYNEQFF
V gene: TRBV6-5; clone size: few; J gene: TRBJ2-1; D gene: TRBD2; CDR3 DNA: TGTGCCGTGTCGGCGGGAGCACAGAATGAGCAGTTCTTC; CDR3 protein: CAVSAGAQNEQFF
V gene: TRBV19; clone size: -; J gene: TRBJ1-5; D gene: TRBD1; CDR3 DNA: TGTGCCACCATATCCCAACAGGGGAGCCAGCCCCAGCATTTT; CDR3 protein: CATISQQGSQPQHF
V gene: TRBV21-1; clone size: -; J gene: TRBJ2-7; D gene: -; CDR3 DNA: TGTGCCAGCAGCAAGCAGGGGCCCATCTCCTACGAGCAGTACTTC; CDR3 protein: CASSKQGPISYEQYF
V gene: TRBV7-2; clone size: -; J gene: TRBJ1-3; D gene: -; CDR3 DNA: TGTGCCAGCAGCCCGTCAGGATCCGGAAACACCATATATTTT; CDR3 protein: CASSPSGSGNTIYF
V gene: TRBV5-1; clone size: -; J gene: TRBJ1-2; D gene: -; CDR3 DNA: TGCGCCAGCAGCTTGGATCCCTCCCACTATGGCTACACCTTC; CDR3 protein: CASSLDPSHYGYTF
V gene: TRBV21-1; clone size: -; J gene: TRBJ2-5; D gene: -; CDR3 DNA: TGTGCCAGCAGCTCTGAGATGGGCCGATGGCAAAAGACCCAGTACTTC; CDR3 protein: CASSSEMGRWQKTQYF
V gene: TRBV5-6; clone size: -; J gene: TRBJ1-1; D gene: -; CDR3 DNA: TGTGCCAGCAGCTTGGCGGGGAGGAACACTGAAGCTTTCTTT; CDR3 protein: CASSLAGRNTEAFF
V gene: TRBV5-1; clone size: -; J gene: TRBJ2-1; D gene: TRBD2; CDR3 DNA: TGCGCCAGCAGCTTGGGATTAGCGGGGGGAGATGAGCAGTTCTTC; CDR3 protein: CASSLGLAGGDEQFF
V gene: TRBV10-3; clone size: -; J gene: TRBJ2-3; D gene: TRBD2; CDR3 DNA: TGTGCCATCACCAGAACTAGCGGGGGGGCCAAAGATACGCAGTATTTT; CDR3 protein: CAITRTSGGAKDTQYF
V gene: TRBV7-2; clone size: -; J gene: TRBJ2-7; D gene: TRBD2; CDR3 DNA: TGTGCCAGCAGCCAAAGCGCGGGAGCCCTCTCCTACGAGCAGTACTTC; CDR3 protein: CASSQSAGALSYEQYF
V gene: TRBV4-1; clone size: -; J gene: TRBJ1-2; D gene: -; CDR3 DNA: TGCGCCAGCAGCTTGAGACAGCCATCAAATCATGGCTACACCTTC; CDR3 protein: CASSLRQPSNHGYTF
V gene: TRBV9; clone size: -; J gene: TRBJ1-1; D gene: -; CDR3 DNA: TGTGCCAGCACCGTGGGGGGGATGAACACTGAAGCTTTCTTT; CDR3 protein: CASTVGGMNTEAFF
V gene: TRBV11-2; clone size: -; J gene: TRBJ2-3; D gene: -; CDR3 DNA: TGTGCCAGCAGTTTGCAGGGGTTTTCTAGCACAGATACGCAGTATTTT; CDR3 protein: CASSLQGFSSTDTQYF
V gene: TRBV24-1; clone size: -; J gene: TRBJ2-1; D gene: TRBD2; CDR3 DNA: TGTGCCACCAGTGTGGGCCTGGGGGACTACTCCTACAATGAGCAGTTCTTC; CDR3 protein: CATSVGLGDYSYNEQFF
V gene: TRBV18; clone size: -; J gene: TRBJ2-6; D gene: -; CDR3 DNA: TGTGCCAGCTCAATGAACCACGCGAGCTCTGGGGCCAACGTCCTGACTTTC; CDR3 protein: CASSMNHASSGANVLTF
V gene: TRBV10-3; clone size: -; J gene: TRBJ1-1; D gene: TRBD1; CDR3 DNA: TGTGCCATTGGGACAGGGAGAGCTGAAGCTTTCTTT; CDR3 protein: CAIGTGRAEAFF
V gene: TRBV19; clone size: -; J gene: TRBJ1-3; D gene: -; CDR3 DNA: TGTGCCAGTAGTCCGGGAGTGAAAGGAAACACCATATATTTT; CDR3 protein: CASSPGVKGNTIYF
V gene: TRBV27; clone size: -; J gene: TRBJ1-1; D gene: -; CDR3 DNA: TGTGCCAGCAGTTTATTCGGTGGTGGGCTCTCCCGCGACGGTGAAGCTTTCTTT; CDR3 protein: CASSLFGGGLSRDGEAFF
V gene: TRBV7-2; clone size: -; J gene: TRBJ2-2; D gene: -; CDR3 DNA: TGTGCCAGCAGCTTAGCTCCATCAGCGAACACCGGGGAGCTGTTTTTT; CDR3 protein: CASSLAPSANTGELFF
V gene: TRBV6-1; clone size: once; J gene: TRBJ2-7; D gene: -; CDR3 DNA: TGTGCCAGCAGTGAACGAGCTTACGAGCAGTACTTC; CDR3 protein: CASSERAYEQYF
V gene: TRBV10-3; clone size: -; J gene: TRBJ2-3; D gene: -; CDR3 DNA: TGTGCCATCAGTGACCCGAAGGGGACAGATACGCAGTATTTT; CDR3 protein: CAISDPKGTDTQYF
V gene: TRBV20-1; clone size: once; J gene: TRBJ2-7; D gene: TRBD1; CDR3 DNA: TGCAGTCGGACAGGGGGCGAGCAGTACTTC; CDR3 protein: CSRTGGEQYF
V gene: TRBV30; clone size: -; J gene: TRBJ1-1; D gene: -; CDR3 DNA: TGTGCCTGGAGTGATGGGGGAGGCACTGAAGCTTTCTTT; CDR3 protein: CAWSDGGGTEAFF
V gene: TRBV6-6; clone size: once; J gene: TRBJ2-3; D gene: TRBD2; CDR3 DNA: TGTGCCAGCAGTCCAGCGGGGGGCGGGGCAGATACGCAGTATTTT; CDR3 protein: CASSPAGGGADTQYF
V gene: TRBV3-1/TRBV3-2; clone size: -; J gene: TRBJ2-3; D gene: -; CDR3 DNA: TGTGCCAGCAGCCAAGGGAGGGCAGGGGGAGGAGATACGCAGTATTTT; CDR3 protein: CASSQGRAGGGDTQYF
V gene: TRBV30; clone size: -; J gene: TRBJ2-1; D gene: -; CDR3 DNA: TGTGCCTGGAGTCGGAGGGGGCTAGCGCTTAATGAGCAGTTCTTC; CDR3 protein: CAWSRRGLALNEQFF
V gene: TRBV4-3; clone size: -; J gene: TRBJ2-3; D gene: -; CDR3 DNA: TGCGCCAGCAGCCAAGAGATTTTGGCCCCCACAGATACGCAGTATTTT; CDR3 protein: CASSQEILAPTDTQYF
V gene: TRBV15; clone size: -; J gene: TRBJ2-7; D gene: TRBD2; CDR3 DNA: TGTGCCACCAGCAGAGATCCAACTAGCGGGGCCTACGAGCAGTACTTC; CDR3 protein: CATSRDPTSGAYEQYF
V gene: TRBV7-2; clone size: -; J gene: TRBJ1-1; D gene: -; CDR3 DNA: TGTGCCAGCAGCTTAGTGTACAGGAACACTGAAGCTTTCTTT; CDR3 protein: CASSLVYRNTEAFF